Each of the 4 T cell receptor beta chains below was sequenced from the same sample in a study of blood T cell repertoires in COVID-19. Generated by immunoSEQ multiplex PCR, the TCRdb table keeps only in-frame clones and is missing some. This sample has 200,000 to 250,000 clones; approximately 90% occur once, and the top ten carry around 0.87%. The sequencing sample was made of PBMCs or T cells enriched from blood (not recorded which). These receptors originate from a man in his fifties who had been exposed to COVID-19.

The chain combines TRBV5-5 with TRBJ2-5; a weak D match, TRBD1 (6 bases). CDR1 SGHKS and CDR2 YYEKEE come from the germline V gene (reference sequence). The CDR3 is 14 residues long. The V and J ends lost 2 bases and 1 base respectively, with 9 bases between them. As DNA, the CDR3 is TGTGCCAGCAGCTTTCGACAGGTCCAAGAGACCCAGTACTTC. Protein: CASSFRQVQETQYF. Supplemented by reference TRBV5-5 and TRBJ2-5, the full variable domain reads DAGVTQSPTHLIKTRGQQVTLRCSPISGHKSVSWYQQVLGQGPQFIFQYYEKEERGRGNFPDRFSARQFPNYSSELNVNALLLGDSALYLCASSFRQVQETQYFGPGTRLLVL.

The CDR3 loop reads CASSVGQGFPYGYTF. The CDR3 DNA sequence: TGTGCCAGCAGCGTAGGACAGGGTTTCCCCTATGGCTACACCTTC. The V and J genes are TRBV9 and TRBJ1-2; 7 bases line up with TRBD1. V lost 0 bases, J lost 4 bases, and 6 bases stayed unmatched. CDR1 is SGDLS and CDR2 is YYNGEE in the germline V gene. This CDR3 spans 15 amino acids. Combining the CDR3 with reference TRBV9 and TRBJ1-2 gives the whole variable domain DSGVTQTPKHLITATGQRVTLRCSPRSGDLSVYWYQQSLDQGLQFLIQYYNGEERAKGNILERFSAQQFPDLHSELNLSSLELGDSALYFCASSVGQGFPYGYTFGSGTRLTVV.

The CDR3 DNA follows: TGTGCCAGCTCACCACCGAGCAGGGGGCCTGGAAACACCATATATTTT. Amino acids: CASSPPSRGPGNTIYF. The rearrangement uses TRBV18 and TRBJ1-3; 8 bases line up with TRBD1. Germline V gene sequence: CDR1 KGHSH, CDR2 LQKENI. The ends lost 0 bases at V and 2 bases at J; junction bases unmatched: 3. CDR3 length: 16 residues.

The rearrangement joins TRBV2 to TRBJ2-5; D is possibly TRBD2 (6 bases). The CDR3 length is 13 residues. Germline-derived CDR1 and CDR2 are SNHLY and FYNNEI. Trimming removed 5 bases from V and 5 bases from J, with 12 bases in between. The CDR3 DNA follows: TGTGCCAGCAGTATGGAGGGGTCGGAGACCCAGTACTTC. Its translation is CASSMEGSETQYF.